This is a list of T cell receptor beta chains from one sample in a study of beta chain features in type 1 diabetes. Method: immunoSEQ multiplex PCR; TCRdb's copy keeps in-frame clones and lacks some. The sample shows roughly 260,000 clones, just over 20% of them seen only once. The material sequenced was naive CD4+ T cells from blood. These receptors were taken from a woman aged 40 to 55 with type 1 diabetes. CDR3s include the opening cysteine and the closing phenylalanine or tryptophan. The order of the fields is V gene, clone size, J gene, CDR3 protein. Clone size appears in some rows only: once, few, many, or a class for an expanded clone.

TRBV18,-,TRBJ2-7,CASSPGTGSPYEQYF
TRBV30,-,TRBJ2-1,CAWINRQGGYNEQFF
TRBV5-6,-,TRBJ1-1,CASSLGGGQGTEAFF
TRBV30,-,TRBJ1-2,CAWSVRVGPYGYTF
TRBV20-1,few,TRBJ1-1,CSASSPAEAFF
TRBV19,-,TRBJ1-4,CACSYRGSEKLFF
TRBV4-1,few,TRBJ1-5,CASSQEGGQHSNQPQHF
TRBV30,-,TRBJ2-7,CAWSTLTGGEQYF
TRBV5-4,-,TRBJ2-1,CASSVTGGGEQFF
TRBV30,few,TRBJ2-5,CAWREEETQYF
TRBV2,-,TRBJ2-5,CASSVVSNVETQYF
TRBV28,-,TRBJ2-2,CASRWTGRNGELFF